The 12 T cell receptor beta chains listed next were all sequenced from one sample in a study of cytomegalovirus exposure and HLA in healthy donors. PCR was performed using 60 Vbeta and 13 Jbeta primers. Libraries were prepared by immunoSEQ multiplex PCR; TCRdb keeps only in-frame clonotypes and omits some of them. The sample carries approximately 100,000 clones, 70% to 80% recorded once. Material: PBMCs. These receptors all stem from a female donor in good health and CMV-seronegative.

The chain combines TRBV5-1 with TRBJ1-4; D call uncertain. V was pared by 4 bases and J by 4 bases, with 11 bases between. The CDR3 consists of 14 residues. Germline lookup yields CDR1 SGHRS and CDR2 YFSETQ. DNA for the CDR3: TGCGCCAGCAGCCGGACGGGGAATAATGAAAAACTGTTTTTT. Residues: CASSRTGNNEKLFF.

This clone was seen once. Here the CDR3 DNA reads TGTGCCAGCAGCCTCAACAGTAAAGAGACCCAGTACTTC. Amino acids: CASSLNSKETQYF. The chain carries TRBV11-3 and TRBJ2-5; D remains ambiguous. Germline V gives CDR1 SGHNT, CDR2 YENEEA. V lost 5 bases and J 3 bases, leaving 10 bases between the germline ends. The CDR3 sequence is 13 residues long.

The V gene is TRBV12-5, the J gene TRBJ2-2, with D perhaps matching TRBD1 (6 bases). CDR1 is LGHNT, CDR2 FRNRAP, per germline. The CDR3 covers 15 residues. Deletions cut 5 bases from V and 5 bases from J, with 15 bases between. The CDR3 reads CASGHTGQGTGELFF. As DNA, the CDR3 is TGTGCTAGTGGTCACACGGGGCAGGGGACCGGGGAGCTGTTTTTT.

V and J are TRBV6-4 and TRBJ2-3, with 11 bases fitting TRBD1. V dropped 8 bases and J dropped 3; count of bases not matched to a gene: 4. The germline V gene encodes CDR1 MRHNA and CDR2 SNTAGT. The CDR3 contains 14 residues. CDR3 loop: CASARDRGTDTQYF. In DNA form, the CDR3 reads TGTGCCAGCGCCCGGGACAGGGGGACAGATACGCAGTATTTT.

The genes are TRBV11-1 and TRBJ2-1; tentatively, D is TRBD1 (5 bases). This CDR3 is 13 amino acids long. Germline V CDR1 and CDR2: SGHAT, FQDESV (reference sequence). V lost 1 base to trimming and J lost 9 bases, with 10 bases between them. Here the CDR3 reads CASSLDIGAEQFF. CDR3 DNA: TGTGCCAGCAGCTTAGATATAGGGGCTGAGCAGTTCTTC.

This clone has more than one count but fewer than ten. This chain uses TRBV7-8 with TRBJ2-5; D is possibly TRBD1 (5 bases). CDR3 length equals 15 residues. V shed 11 bases and J shed 3 bases, with 22 bases lying between them. CDR1 SGHVS and CDR2 FQNEAQ come from the germline V gene. CDR3 region: CACNRQRWQKETQYF. CDR3 coding DNA: TGTGCCTGCAACCGACAGAGGTGGCAGAAAGAGACCCAGTACTTC.

J is TRBJ2-7 and V is TRBV28; D is undetermined. The CDR3 is 16 residues long. Trimming removed 1 base at V and 0 bases at J, with 13 bases between. CDR1 MDHEN and CDR2 SYDVKM come from the germline V gene. The DNA of the CDR3 is TGTGCCAGCAGTTTATTCGGCGGCTATTCCTCCTACGAGCAGTACTTC. Its translation is CASSLFGGYSSYEQYF.

The genes are TRBV5-5 and TRBJ1-1, with D uncertain. CDR1 and CDR2 from the germline V gene are SGHKS and YYEKEE (reference sequence). The length of the CDR3 is 13 residues. V shed 5 bases and J shed 4 bases, with 12 bases lying between them. CDR3 DNA sequence: TGTGCCAGCAGTTACTACCGACCCACTGAAGCTTTCTTT. As protein: CASSYYRPTEAFF.

V gene TRBV6-5 combines with J gene TRBJ2-1; TRBD2 aligns across 15 bases. The CDR3 totals 15 residues. Per the germline V gene, CDR1 is MNHEY and CDR2 is SVGAGI. V shed 5 bases, J shed 10 bases, and the junction held 6 bases outside the gene matches. CDR3 coding DNA: TGTGCCAGCAGTCCCGCTGGACTAGCGGGGGGGGAGCAGTTCTTC. Translation gives CASSPAGLAGGEQFF.

Here the CDR3 DNA reads TGTGCCAGCAGTGTAGGACAGGGCTATAGCAATCAGCCCCAGCATTTT. Translating gives CASSVGQGYSNQPQHF. The rearrangement joins TRBV2 to TRBJ1-5, with 8 bases fitting TRBD1. This CDR3 region has 16 residues. Looked up from germline, CDR1 is SNHLY and CDR2 is FYNNEI. Germline trimming cut 4 bases from V and 0 bases from J; bases unmatched to any gene: 5. Full variable domain (outside the CDR3, taken from reference TRBV2 and TRBJ1-5): EPEVTQTPSHQVTQMGQEVILRCVPISNHLYFYWYRQILGQKVEFLVSFYNNEISEKSEIFDDQFSVERPDGSNFTLKIRSTKLEDSAMYFCASSVGQGYSNQPQHFGDGTRLSIL.

The chain combines TRBV11-2 with TRBJ1-2, with 8 positions matching TRBD1. CDR3 length: 15 amino acids. The germline V gene encodes CDR1 SGHAT and CDR2 FQNNGV. The ends lost 0 bases at V and 5 bases at J; junction bases unmatched: 5. CDR3 bases: TGTGCCAGCAGCTTAGACCGACAGGGGCGTTATGGCTACACCTTC. It specifies CASSLDRQGRYGYTF.

CDR3 coding DNA: TGTGCCAGCAGTGAAGGTGGGGGCGGGTACGAGCAGTACTTC. Protein sequence: CASSEGGGGYEQYF. The gene calls are TRBV6-1 and TRBJ2-7; the D gene is possibly TRBD1 (6 bases). Germline-derived CDR1 and CDR2 are MNHNS and SASEGT. Trimming removed 1 base at V and 4 bases at J, with 11 bases between. The CDR3 is made up of 14 amino acids.